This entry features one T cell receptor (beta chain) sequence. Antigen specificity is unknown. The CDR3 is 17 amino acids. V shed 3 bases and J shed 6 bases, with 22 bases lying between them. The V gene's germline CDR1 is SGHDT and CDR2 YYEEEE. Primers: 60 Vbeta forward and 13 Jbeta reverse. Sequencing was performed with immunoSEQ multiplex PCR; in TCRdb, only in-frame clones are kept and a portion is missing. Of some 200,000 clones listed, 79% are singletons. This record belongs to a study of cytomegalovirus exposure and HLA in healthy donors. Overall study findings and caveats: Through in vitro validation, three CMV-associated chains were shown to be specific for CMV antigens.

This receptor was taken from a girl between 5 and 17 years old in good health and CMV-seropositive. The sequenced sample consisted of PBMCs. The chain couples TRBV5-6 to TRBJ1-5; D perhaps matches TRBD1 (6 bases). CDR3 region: CASSCYRVLDSCQPQHF. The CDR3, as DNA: TGTGCCAGCAGCTGCTACAGGGTACTGGATTCGTGTCAGCCCCAGCATTTT. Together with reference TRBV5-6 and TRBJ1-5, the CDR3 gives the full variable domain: DAGVTQSPTHLIKTRGQQVTLRCSPKSGHDTVSWYQQALGQGPQFIFQYYEEEERQRGNFPDRFSGHQFPNYSSELNVNALLLGDSALYLCASSCYRVLDSCQPQHFGDGTRLSIL.